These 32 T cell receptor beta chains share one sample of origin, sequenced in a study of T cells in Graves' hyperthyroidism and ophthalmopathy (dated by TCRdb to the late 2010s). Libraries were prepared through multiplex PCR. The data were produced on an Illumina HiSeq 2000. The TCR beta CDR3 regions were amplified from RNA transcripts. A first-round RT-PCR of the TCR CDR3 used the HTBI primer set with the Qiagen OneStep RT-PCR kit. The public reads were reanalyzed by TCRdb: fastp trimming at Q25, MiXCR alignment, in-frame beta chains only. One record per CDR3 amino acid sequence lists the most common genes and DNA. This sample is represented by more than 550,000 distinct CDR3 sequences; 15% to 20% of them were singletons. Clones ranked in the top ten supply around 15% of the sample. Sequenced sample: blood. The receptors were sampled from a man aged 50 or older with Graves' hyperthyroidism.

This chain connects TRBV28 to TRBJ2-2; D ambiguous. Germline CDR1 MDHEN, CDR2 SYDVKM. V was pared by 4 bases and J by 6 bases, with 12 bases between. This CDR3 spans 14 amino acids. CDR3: CASSSPPLPGELFF. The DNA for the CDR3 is TGTGCCAGCAGTTCCCCCCCTCTACCCGGGGAGCTGTTTTTT.

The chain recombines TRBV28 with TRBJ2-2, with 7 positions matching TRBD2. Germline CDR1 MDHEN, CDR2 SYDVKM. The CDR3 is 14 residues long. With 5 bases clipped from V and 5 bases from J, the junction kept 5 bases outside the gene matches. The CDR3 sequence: CASSHGGETGELFF. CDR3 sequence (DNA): TGTGCCAGCAGTCATGGGGGGGAGACCGGGGAGCTGTTTTTT.

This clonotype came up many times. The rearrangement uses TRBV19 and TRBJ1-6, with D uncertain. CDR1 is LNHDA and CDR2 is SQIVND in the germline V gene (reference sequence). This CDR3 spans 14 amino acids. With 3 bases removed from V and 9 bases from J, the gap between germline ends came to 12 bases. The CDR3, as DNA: TGTGCCAGTAGTATGTTCGGGGAACTTTCACCCCTCCACTTT. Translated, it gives CASSMFGELSPLHF.

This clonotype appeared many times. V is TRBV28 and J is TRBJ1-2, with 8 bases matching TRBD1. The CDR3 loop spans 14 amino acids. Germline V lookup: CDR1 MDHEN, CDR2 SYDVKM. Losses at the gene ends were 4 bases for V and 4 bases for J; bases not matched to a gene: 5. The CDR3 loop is CASSSGGRSYGYTF. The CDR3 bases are TGTGCCAGCAGTTCAGGGGGCAGGAGCTATGGCTACACCTTC.

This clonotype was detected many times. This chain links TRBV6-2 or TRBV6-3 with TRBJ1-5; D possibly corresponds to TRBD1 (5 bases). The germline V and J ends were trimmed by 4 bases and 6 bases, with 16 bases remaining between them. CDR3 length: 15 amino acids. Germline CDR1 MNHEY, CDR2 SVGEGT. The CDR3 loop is CASSFDSTFSQPQHF. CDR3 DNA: TGTGCCAGCAGTTTCGACAGCACCTTCTCTCAGCCCCAGCATTTT.

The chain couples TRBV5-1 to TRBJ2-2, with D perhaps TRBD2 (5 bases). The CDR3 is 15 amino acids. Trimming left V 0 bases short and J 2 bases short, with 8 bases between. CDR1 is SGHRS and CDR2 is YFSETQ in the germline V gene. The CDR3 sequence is CASSLEAGNTGELFF. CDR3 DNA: TGCGCCAGCAGCTTGGAGGCGGGTAACACCGGGGAGCTGTTTTTT.

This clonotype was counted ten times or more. CDR3 sequence: CASSVWVNTEAFF. The CDR3 region has the DNA TGTGCCAGCAGCGTGTGGGTGAACACTGAAGCTTTCTTT. This sequence joins TRBV9 and TRBJ1-1; D is ambiguous. Trimming cost V 2 bases and J 0 bases, with 5 bases left between them. This CDR3 comprises 13 residues. Germline V gene lookup returns CDR1 SGDLS and CDR2 YYNGEE.

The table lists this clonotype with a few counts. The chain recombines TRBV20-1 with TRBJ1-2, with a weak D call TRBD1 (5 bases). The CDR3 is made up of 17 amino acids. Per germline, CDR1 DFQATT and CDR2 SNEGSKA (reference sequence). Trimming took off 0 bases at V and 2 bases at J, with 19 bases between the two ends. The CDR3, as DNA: TGCAGTGCTAGAGATGCGGCAGGGACTCCTTTCAACTATGGCTACACCTTC. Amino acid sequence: CSARDAAGTPFNYGYTF.

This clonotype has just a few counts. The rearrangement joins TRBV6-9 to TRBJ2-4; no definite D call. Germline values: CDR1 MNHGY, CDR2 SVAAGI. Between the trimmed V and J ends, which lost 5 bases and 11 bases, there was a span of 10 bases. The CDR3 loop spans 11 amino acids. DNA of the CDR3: TGTGCCAGCAGTCTGGGGTCTTTTCAGTACTTC. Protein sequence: CASSLGSFQYF.

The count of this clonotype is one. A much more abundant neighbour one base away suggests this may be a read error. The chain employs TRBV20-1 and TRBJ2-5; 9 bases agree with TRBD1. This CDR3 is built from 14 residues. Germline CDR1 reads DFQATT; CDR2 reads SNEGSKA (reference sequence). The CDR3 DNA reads TGCAGTGCCAGGGGGACAGGGCTCCAAGACACCCAGTACTTC. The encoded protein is CSARGTGLQDTQYF.

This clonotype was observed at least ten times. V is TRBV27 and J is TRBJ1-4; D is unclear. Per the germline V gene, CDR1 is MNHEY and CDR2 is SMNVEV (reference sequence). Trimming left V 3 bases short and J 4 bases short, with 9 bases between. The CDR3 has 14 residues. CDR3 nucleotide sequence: TGTGCCAGCAGTTTCTCGATGTTTAATGAAAAACTGTTTTTT. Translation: CASSFSMFNEKLFF.

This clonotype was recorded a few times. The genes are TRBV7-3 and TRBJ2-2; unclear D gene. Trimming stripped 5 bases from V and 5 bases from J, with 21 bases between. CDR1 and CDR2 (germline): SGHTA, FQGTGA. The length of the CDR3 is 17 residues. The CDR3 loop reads CASSPVGDSTGTGELFF. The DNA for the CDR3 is TGTGCCAGCAGCCCCGTCGGAGACTCCACCGGTACCGGGGAGCTGTTTTTT. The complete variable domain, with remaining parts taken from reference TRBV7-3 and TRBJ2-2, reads GAGVSQTPSNKVTEKGKYVELRCDPISGHTALYWYRQSLGQGPEFLIYFQGTGAADDSGLPNDRFFAVRPEGSVSTLKIQRTERGDSAVYLCASSPVGDSTGTGELFFGEGSRLTVL.

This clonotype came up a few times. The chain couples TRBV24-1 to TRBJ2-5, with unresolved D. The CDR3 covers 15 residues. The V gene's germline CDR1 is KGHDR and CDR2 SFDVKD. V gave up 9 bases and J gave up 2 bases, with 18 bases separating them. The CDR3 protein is CATFWYLGRQETQYF. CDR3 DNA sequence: TGTGCCACCTTTTGGTATTTGGGTAGGCAAGAGACCCAGTACTTC.

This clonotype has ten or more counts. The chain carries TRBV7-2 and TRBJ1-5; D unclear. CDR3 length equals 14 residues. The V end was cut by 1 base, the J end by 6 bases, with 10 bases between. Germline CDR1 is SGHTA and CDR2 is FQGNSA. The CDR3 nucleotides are TGTGCCAGCAGCTTAGAGGAGGCAGGTCAGCCCCAGCATTTT. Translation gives CASSLEEAGQPQHF.

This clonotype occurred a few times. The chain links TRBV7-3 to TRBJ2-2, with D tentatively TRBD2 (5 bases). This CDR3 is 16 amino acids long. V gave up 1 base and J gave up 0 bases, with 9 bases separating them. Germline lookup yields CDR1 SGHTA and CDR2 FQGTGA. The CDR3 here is CASSLSPAANTGELFF. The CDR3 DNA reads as TGTGCCAGCAGCTTAAGCCCAGCGGCGAACACCGGGGAGCTGTTTTTT.

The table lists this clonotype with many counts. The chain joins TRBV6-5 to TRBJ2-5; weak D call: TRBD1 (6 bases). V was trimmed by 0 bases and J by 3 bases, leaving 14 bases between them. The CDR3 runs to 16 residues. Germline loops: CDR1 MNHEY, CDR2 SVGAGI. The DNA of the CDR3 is TGTGCCAGCAGTTACTCGATGGGGGCACCTGAAGAGACCCAGTACTTC. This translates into CASSYSMGAPEETQYF.

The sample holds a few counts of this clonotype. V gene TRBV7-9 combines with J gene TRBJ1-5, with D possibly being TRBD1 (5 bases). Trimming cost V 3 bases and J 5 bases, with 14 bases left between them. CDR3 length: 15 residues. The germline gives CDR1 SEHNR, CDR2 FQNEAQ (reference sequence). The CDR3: CASSFPRQGDQPQHF. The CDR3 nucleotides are TGTGCCAGCAGCTTTCCTCGTCAGGGAGATCAGCCCCAGCATTTT.

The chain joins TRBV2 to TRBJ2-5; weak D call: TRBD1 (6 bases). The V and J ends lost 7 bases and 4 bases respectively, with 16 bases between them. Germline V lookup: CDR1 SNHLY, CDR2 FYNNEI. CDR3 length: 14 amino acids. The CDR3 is CASTYTGSGETQYF. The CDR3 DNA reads TGTGCCAGCACCTATACAGGGTCAGGAGAGACCCAGTACTTC.

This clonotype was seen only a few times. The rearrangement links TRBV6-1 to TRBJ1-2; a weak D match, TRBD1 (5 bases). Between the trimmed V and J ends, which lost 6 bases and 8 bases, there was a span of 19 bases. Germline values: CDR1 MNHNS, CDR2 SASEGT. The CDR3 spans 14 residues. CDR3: CASRFAAGLPGYTF. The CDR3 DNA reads TGTGCCAGCAGATTTGCCGCGGGACTCCCCGGCTACACCTTC.

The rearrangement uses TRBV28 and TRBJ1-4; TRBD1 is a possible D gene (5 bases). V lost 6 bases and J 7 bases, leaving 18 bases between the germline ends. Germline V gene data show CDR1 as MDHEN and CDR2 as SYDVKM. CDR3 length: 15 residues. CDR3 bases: TGTGCCAGCAGCCTAACTGGGGCTCCCGCTGAAAAACTGTTTTTT. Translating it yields CASSLTGAPAEKLFF.

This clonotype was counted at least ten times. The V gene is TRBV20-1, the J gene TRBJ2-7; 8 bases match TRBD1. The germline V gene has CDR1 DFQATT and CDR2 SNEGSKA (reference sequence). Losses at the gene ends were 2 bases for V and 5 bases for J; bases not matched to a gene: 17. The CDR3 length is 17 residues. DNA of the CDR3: TGCAGTGCTAGAACCACACCCGGACAGGGTGAGGTCCACGAGCAGTACTTC. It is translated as CSARTTPGQGEVHEQYF.

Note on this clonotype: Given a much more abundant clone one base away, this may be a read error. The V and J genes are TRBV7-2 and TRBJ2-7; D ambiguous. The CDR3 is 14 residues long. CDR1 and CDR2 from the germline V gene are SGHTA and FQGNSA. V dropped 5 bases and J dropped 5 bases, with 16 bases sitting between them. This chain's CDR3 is CASSPRAPAHEQYF. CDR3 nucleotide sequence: TGTGCCAGCAGCCCACGGGCCCCCGCCCACGAGCAGTACTTC.

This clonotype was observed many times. CDR3 sequence (DNA): TGTGCCAGCAGCAAAGGACAGGGGGAGGGCAATCAGCCCCAGCATTTT. Its protein product is CASSKGQGEGNQPQHF. V usage is TRBV12-3 or TRBV12-4 and J usage is TRBJ1-5; 10 bases align to TRBD1. The CDR3 totals 16 residues. The trim removed 6 bases at V and 2 bases at J, leaving 7 bases unmatched.

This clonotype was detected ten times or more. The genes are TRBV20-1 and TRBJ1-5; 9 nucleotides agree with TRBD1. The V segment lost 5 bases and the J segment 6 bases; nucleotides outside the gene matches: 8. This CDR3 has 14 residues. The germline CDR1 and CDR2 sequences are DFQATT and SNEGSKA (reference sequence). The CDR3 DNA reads TGCAGTGCTCCGGGACAGGGAGGACTTCAGCCCCAGCATTTT. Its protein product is CSAPGQGGLQPQHF.

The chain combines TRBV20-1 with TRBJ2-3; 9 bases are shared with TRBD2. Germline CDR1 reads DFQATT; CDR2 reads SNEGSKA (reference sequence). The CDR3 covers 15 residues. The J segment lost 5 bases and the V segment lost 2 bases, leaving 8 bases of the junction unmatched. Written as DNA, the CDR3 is TGCAGTGCTAGATATGCGGGAGGGCCCGAAGATACGCAGTATTTT. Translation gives CSARYAGGPEDTQYF.

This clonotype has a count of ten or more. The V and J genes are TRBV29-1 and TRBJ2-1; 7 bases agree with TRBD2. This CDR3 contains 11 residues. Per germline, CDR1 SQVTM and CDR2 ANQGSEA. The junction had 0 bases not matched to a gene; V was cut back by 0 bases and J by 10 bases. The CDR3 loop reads CSVEEGGEQFF. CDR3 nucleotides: TGCAGCGTTGAAGAGGGGGGGGAGCAGTTCTTC.

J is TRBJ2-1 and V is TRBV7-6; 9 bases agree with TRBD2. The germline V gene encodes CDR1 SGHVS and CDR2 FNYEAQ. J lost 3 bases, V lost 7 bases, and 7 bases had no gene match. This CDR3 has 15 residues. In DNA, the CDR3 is TGTGCCAGCACCCCTAGCGGGGTTATCTACAATGAGCAGTTCTTC. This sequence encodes CASTPSGVIYNEQFF.

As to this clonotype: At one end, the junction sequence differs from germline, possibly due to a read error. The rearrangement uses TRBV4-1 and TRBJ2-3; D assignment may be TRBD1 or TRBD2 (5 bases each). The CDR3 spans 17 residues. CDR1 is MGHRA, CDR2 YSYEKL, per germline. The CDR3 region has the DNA TGCGTCAGCAGCCGATCTCTTGGGGGAAAGCGCACGGATACGCAGTATTTT. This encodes CVSSRSLGGKRTDTQYF.

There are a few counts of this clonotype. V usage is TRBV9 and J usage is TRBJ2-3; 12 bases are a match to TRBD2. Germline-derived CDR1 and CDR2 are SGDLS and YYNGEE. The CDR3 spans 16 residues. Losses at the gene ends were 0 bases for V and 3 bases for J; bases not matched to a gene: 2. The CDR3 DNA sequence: TGTGCCAGCAGCGTAGTGGGGACTAGCGGGACAGATACGCAGTATTTT. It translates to CASSVVGTSGTDTQYF.

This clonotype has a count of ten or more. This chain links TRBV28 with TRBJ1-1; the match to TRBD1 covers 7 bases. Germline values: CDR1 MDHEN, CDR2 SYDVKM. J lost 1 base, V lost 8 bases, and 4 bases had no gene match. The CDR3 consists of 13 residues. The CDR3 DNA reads TGTGCCAGCCTGGACAGGCCGAACACTGAAGCTTTCTTT. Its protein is CASLDRPNTEAFF.

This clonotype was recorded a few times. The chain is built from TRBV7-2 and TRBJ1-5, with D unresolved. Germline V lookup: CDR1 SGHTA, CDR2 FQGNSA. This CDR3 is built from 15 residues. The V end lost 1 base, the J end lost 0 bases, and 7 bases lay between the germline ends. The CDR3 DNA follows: TGTGCCAGCAGCTTAGGACACGATAGCAATCAGCCCCAGCATTTT. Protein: CASSLGHDSNQPQHF.

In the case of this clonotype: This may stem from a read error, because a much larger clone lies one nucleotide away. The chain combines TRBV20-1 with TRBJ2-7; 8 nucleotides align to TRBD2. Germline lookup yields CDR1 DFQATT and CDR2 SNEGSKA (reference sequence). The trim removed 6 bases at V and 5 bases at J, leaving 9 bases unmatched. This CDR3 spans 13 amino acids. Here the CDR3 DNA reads TGCAGTGCCCTACGGAGCGGGAGCGACGAGCAGTACTTC. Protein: CSALRSGSDEQYF.